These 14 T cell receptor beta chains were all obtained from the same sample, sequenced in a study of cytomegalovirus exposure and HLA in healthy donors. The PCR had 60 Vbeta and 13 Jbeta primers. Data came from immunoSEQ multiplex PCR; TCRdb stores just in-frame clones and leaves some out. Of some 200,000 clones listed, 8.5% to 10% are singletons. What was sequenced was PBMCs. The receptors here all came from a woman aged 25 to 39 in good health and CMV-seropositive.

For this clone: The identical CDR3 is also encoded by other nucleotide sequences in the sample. The CDR3 coding sequence is TGTGCCAGCAGCTTGGGGCTAGCGGGGCAAGAGACCCAGTACTTC. Its protein is CASSLGLAGQETQYF. V usage is TRBV5-4 and J usage is TRBJ2-5; TRBD2 agrees at 9 bases. The CDR3 is made up of 15 amino acids. With V trimmed by 0 bases and J by 2 bases, 2 bases remained unmatched. The germline CDR1 and CDR2 sequences are SGHNT and YYREEE (reference sequence).

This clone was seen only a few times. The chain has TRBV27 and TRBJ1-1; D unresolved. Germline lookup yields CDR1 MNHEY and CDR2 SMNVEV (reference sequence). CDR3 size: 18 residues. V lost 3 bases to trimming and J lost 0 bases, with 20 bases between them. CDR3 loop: CASSFLTPHNEMNTEAFF. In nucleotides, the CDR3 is TGTGCCAGCAGTTTTTTGACACCACATAATGAAATGAACACTGAAGCTTTCTTT.

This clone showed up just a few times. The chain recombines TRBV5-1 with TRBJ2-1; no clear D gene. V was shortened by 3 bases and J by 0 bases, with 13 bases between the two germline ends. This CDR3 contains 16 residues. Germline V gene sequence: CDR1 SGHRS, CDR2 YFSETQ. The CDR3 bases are TGCGCCAGCAGCTCCGAGCCAGGTAGCTCCTACAATGAGCAGTTCTTC. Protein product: CASSSEPGSSYNEQFF.

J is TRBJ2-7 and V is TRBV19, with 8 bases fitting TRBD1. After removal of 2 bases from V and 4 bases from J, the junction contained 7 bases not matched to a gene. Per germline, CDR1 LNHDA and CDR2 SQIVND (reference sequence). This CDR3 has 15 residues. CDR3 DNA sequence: TGTGCCAGTAGTATACTCAGGGGGCAGGGTTACGAGCAGTACTTC. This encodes CASSILRGQGYEQYF. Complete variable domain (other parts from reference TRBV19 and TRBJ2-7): DGGITQSPKYLFRKEGQNVTLSCEQNLNHDAMYWYRQDPGQGLRLIYYSQIVNDFQKGDIAEGYSVSREKKESFPLTVTSAQKNPTAFYLCASSILRGQGYEQYFGPGTRLTVT.

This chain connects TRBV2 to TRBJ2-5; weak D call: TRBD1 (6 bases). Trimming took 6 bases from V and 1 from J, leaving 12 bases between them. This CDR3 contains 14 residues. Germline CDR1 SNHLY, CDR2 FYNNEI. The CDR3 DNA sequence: TGTGCCAGCAGGAAAACAGGGCTCCAAGAGACCCAGTACTTC. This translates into CASRKTGLQETQYF.

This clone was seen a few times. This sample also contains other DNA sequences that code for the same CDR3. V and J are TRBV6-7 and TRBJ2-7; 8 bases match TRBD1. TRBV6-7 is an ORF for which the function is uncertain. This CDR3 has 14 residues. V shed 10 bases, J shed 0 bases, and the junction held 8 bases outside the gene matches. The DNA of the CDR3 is TGTGCCAATCTTACAGGGGGAACCTCCTACGAGCAGTACTTC. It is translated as CANLTGGTSYEQYF.

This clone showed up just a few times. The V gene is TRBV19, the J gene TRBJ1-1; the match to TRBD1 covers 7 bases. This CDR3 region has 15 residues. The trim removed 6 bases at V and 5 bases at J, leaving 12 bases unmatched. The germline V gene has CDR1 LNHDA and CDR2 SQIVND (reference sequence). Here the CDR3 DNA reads TGTGCCAGTAGGATAACAGGGGCGGGAAGGACTGAAGCTTTCTTT. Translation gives CASRITGAGRTEAFF.

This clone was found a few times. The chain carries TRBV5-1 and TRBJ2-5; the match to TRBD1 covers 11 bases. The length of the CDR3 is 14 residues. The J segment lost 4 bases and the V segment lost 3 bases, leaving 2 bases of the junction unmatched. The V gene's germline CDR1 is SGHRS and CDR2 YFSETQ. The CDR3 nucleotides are TGCGCCAGCAGCTCGGGACAGGGGGGAGAGACCCAGTACTTC. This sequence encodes CASSSGQGGETQYF.

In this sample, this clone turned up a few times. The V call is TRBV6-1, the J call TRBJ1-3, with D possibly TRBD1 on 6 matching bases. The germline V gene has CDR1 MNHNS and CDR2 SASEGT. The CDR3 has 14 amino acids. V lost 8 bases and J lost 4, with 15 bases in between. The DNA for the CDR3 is TGTGCCAGCGGGATAACAGGGAAGGGAAACACCATATATTTT. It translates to CASGITGKGNTIYF.

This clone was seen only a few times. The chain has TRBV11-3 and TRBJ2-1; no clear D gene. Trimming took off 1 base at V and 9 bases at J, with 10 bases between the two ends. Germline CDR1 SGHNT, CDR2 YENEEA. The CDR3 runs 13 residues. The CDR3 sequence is CASSLGLSGEQFF. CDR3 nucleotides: TGTGCCAGCAGCTTAGGGCTGTCGGGTGAGCAGTTCTTC.

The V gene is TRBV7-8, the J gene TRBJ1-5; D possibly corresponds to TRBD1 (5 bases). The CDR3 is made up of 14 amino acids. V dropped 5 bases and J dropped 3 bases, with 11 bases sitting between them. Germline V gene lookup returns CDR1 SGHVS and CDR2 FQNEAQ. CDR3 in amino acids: CASSPGHPNQPQHF. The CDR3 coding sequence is TGTGCCAGCAGCCCCGGACATCCCAATCAGCCCCAGCATTTT.

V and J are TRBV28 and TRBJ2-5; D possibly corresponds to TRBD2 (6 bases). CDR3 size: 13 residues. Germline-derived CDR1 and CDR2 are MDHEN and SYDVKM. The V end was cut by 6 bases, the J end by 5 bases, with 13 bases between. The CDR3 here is CASSTAGSETQYF. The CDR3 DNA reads TGTGCCAGCAGCACGGCGGGGTCCGAGACCCAGTACTTC.

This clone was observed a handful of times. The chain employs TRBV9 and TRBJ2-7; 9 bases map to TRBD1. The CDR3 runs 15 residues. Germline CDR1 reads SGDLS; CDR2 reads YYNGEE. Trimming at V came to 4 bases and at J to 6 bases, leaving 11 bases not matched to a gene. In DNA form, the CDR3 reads TGTGCCAGCAGCCCGCGGACAGGGGTTCCCTCCGAGCAGTACTTC. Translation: CASSPRTGVPSEQYF.

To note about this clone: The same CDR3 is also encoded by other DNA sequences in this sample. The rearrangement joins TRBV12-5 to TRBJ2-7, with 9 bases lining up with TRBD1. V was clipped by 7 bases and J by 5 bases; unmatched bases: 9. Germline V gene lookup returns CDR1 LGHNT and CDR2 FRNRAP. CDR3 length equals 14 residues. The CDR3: CASAGNRGLHEQYF. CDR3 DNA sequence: TGTGCTAGTGCAGGAAACAGGGGGCTCCACGAGCAGTACTTC.